This entry describes one T cell receptor beta chain. Its cognate antigen is unknown. The sample is drawn from a study of shared clonotypes between healthy human individuals. Study-wide results and limits: Despite large depth, rarefaction showed incomplete sorted-subset sequencing.

Method: immunoSEQ multiplex PCR; TCRdb's copy keeps in-frame clones and lacks some. This sample has roughly 1 million clones, with more than 65% found just once. V shed 0 bases, J shed 5 bases, and the junction held 7 bases outside the gene matches. This CDR3 has 16 residues. CDR1 is MNHEY, CDR2 SVGAGI, per germline. This TCR was sampled from a man aged 18 to 29 in good health. This chain uses TRBV6-5 with TRBJ2-1; 7 nucleotides agree with TRBD2. The sequencing sample was made of memory CD4+ T cells sorted from blood. The subset was: CD45RA-negative fraction. CDR3 residues: CASSYSLSGLHNEQFF. The CDR3 DNA sequence: TGTGCCAGCAGTTACTCGCTTAGCGGGCTCCACAATGAGCAGTTCTTC.